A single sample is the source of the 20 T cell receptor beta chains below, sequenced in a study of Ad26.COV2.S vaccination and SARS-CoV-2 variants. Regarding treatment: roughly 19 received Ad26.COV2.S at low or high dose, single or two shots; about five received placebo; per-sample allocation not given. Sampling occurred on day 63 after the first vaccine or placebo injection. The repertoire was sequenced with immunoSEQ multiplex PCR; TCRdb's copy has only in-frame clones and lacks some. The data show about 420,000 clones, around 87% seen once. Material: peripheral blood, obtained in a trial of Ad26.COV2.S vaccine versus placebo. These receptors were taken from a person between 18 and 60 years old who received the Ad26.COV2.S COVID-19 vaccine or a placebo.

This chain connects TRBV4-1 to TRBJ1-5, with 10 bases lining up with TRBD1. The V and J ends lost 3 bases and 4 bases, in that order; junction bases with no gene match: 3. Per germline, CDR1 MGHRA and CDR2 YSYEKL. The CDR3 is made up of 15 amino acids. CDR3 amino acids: CASSQRQGANQPQHF. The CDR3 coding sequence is TGCGCCAGCAGCCAGAGACAGGGGGCTAATCAGCCCCAGCATTTT.

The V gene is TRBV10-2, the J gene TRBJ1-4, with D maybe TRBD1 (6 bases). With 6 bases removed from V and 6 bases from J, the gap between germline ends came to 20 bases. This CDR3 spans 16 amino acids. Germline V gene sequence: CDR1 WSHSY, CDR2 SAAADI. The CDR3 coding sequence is TGCGCCAGCAGGGCCTCCGAGGTCTGGGGGCATGAAAAACTGTTTTTT. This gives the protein CASRASEVWGHEKLFF.

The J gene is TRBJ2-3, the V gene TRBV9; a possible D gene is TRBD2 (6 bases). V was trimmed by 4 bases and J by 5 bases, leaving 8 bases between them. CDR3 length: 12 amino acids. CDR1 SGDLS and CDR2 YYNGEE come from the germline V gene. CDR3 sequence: CASSPTRDTQYF. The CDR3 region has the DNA TGTGCCAGCAGCCCGACTAGAGATACGCAGTATTTT.

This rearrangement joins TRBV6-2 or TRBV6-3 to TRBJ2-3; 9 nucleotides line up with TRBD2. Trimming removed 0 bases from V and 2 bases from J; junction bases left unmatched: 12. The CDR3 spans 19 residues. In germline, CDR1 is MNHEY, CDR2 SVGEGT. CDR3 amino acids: CASSYSIVAGVGPTDTQYF. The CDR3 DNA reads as TGTGCCAGCAGTTACTCGATCGTAGCGGGGGTTGGTCCCACAGATACGCAGTATTTT.

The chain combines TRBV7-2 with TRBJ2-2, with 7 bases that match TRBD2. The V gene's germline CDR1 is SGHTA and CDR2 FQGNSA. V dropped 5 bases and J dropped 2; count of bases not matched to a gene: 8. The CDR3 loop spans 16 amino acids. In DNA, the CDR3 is TGTGCCAGCAGCACAACCCCTAGCGGAAACACCGGGGAGCTGTTTTTT. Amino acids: CASSTTPSGNTGELFF.

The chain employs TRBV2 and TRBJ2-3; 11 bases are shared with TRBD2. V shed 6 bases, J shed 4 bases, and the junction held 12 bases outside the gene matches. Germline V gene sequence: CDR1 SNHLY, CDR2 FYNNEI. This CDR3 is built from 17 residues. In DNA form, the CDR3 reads TGTGCCAGCAGGGGGTGGCTAGCGGGGGGAGTGGCAGATACGCAGTATTTT. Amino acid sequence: CASRGWLAGGVADTQYF.

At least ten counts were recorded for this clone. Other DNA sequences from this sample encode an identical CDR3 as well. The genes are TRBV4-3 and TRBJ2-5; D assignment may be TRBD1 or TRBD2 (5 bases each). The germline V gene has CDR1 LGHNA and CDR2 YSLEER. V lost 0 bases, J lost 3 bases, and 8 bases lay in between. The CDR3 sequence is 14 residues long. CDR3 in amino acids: CASSQDLGEETQYF. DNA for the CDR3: TGCGCCAGCAGCCAAGATCTGGGGGAAGAGACCCAGTACTTC.

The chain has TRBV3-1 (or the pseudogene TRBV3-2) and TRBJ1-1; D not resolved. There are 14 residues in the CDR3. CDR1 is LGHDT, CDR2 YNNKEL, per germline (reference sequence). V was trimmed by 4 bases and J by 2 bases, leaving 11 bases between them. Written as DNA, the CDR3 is TGTGCCAGCAGCCGTAACCGGGCCAACACTGAAGCTTTCTTT. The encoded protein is CASSRNRANTEAFF.

The CDR3 DNA follows: TGTGCCTGGAGTCCAAGCTCTGGAAACACCATATATTTT. Its protein is CAWSPSSGNTIYF. The chain combines TRBV30 with TRBJ1-3; no definite D call. The CDR3 covers 13 residues. V was cut by 2 bases and J by 0 bases, with 5 bases left in between. From germline, CDR1 is GTSNPN and CDR2 SVGIG (reference sequence).

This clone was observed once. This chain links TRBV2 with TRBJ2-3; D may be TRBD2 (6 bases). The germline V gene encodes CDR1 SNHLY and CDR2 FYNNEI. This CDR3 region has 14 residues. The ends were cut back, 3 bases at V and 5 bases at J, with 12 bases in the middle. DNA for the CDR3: TGTGCCAGCAGTGAGAGACCCGGGGGAGATACGCAGTATTTT. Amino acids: CASSERPGGDTQYF.

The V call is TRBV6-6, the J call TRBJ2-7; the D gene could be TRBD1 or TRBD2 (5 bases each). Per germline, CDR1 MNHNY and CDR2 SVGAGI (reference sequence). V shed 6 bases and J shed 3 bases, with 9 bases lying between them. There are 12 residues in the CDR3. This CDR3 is CASRGDRYEQYF. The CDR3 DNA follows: TGTGCCAGCAGGGGGGACCGCTACGAGCAGTACTTC.

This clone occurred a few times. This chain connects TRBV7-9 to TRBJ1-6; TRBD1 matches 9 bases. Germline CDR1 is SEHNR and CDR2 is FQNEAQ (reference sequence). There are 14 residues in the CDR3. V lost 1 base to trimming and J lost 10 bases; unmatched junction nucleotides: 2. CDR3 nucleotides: TGTGCCAGCAGCTTAGGGACAGGGGCCTCACCCCTCCACTTT. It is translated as CASSLGTGASPLHF.

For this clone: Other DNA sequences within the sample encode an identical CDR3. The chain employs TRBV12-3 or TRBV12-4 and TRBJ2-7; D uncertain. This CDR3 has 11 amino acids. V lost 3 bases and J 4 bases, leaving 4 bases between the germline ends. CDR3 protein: CASSFGYEQYF. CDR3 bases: TGTGCCAGCAGTTTCGGGTACGAGCAGTACTTC.

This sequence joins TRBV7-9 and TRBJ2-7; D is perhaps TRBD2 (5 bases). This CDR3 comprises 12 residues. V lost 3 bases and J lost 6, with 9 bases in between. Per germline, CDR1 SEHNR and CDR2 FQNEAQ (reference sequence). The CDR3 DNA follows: TGTGCCAGCAGCTTCGGACTGTCCGAGCAGTACTTC. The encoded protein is CASSFGLSEQYF.

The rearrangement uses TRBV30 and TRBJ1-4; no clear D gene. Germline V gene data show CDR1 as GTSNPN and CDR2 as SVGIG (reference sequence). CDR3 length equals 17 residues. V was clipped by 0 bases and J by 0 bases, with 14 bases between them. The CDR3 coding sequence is TGTGCCTGGAGTGTACGACTGGGGATCGCAACTAATGAAAAACTGTTTTTT. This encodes CAWSVRLGIATNEKLFF. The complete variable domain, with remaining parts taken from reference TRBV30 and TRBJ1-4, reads SQTIHQWPATLVQPVGSPLSLECTVEGTSNPNLYWYRQAAGRGLQLLFYSVGIGQISSEVPQNLSASRPQDRQFILSSKKLLLSDSGFYLCAWSVRLGIATNEKLFFGSGTQLSVL.

CDR3 bases: TGCGCCAGCAGCCAGGGGAGCTCCTATAATTCACCCCTCCACTTT. This gives the protein CASSQGSSYNSPLHF. The chain employs TRBV4-1 and TRBJ1-6; D not resolved. Germline values: CDR1 MGHRA, CDR2 YSYEKL. The CDR3 totals 15 residues. Trimming cost V 3 bases and J 0 bases, with 6 bases left between them.

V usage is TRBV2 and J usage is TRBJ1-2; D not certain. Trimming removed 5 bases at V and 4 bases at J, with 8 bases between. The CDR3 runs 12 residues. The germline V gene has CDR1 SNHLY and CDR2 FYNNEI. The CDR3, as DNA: TGTGCCAGCAGTATAACCATCTATGGCTACACCTTC. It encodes CASSITIYGYTF.

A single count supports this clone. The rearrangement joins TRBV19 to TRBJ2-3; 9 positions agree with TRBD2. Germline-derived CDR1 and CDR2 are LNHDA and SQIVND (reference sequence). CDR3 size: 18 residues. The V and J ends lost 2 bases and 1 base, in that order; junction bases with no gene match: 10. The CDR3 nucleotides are TGTGCCAGTAGTATAATCGGTAGCGGGGGCACGGGCACAGATACGCAGTATTTT. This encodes CASSIIGSGGTGTDTQYF.

Here the CDR3 DNA reads TGTGCCTGGAGTAGGCTAGGGCCAGATACGCAGTATTTT. Amino acid sequence: CAWSRLGPDTQYF. The genes are TRBV30 and TRBJ2-3; D unclear. Germline V gene data show CDR1 as GTSNPN and CDR2 as SVGIG (reference sequence). Trimming left V 2 bases short and J 4 bases short, with 10 bases between. The CDR3 runs to 13 residues.

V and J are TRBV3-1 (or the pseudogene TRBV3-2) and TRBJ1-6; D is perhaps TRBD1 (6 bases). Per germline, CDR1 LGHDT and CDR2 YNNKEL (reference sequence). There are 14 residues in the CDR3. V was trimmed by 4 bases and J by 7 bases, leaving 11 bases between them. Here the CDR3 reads CASSREQGNSPLHF. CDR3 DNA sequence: TGTGCCAGCAGCCGGGAACAGGGAAATTCACCCCTCCACTTT.